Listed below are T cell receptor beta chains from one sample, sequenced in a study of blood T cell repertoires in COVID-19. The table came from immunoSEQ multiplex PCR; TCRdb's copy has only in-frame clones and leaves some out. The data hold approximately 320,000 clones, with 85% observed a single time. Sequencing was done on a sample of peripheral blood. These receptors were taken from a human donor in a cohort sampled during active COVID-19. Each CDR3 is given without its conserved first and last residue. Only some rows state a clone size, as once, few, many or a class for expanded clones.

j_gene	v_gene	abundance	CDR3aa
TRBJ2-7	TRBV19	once	ASSRQGSSSYEQY
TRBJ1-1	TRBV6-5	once	ASSYLGQVSEAF
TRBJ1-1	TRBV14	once	ASSQGGQDTEAF
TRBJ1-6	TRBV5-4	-	ASSFEQGFSPLH
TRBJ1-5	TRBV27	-	ASSLWGQVDQPQH
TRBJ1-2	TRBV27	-	ASSGPGGIGYT
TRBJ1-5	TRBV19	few	ASSMGQGVSNQPQH
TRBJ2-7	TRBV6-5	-	ASSQPSGGVYEQY
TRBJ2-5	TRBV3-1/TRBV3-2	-	ASSLYRTRGETQY
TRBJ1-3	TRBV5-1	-	ASSPDRASGNTIY
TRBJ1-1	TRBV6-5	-	ASSYDRGVGAF
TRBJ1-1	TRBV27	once	ASSLVFLGTNTEAF
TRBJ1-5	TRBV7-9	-	ASSATGSSNQPQH
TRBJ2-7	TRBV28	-	ASSPLQGPYEQY
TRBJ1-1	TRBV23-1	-	ASNSGVVSDRVEAF
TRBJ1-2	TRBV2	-	ASSEWQEVDGYT
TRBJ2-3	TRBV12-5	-	ASGLTRTDTQY
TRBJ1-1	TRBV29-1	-	SVLRGNTEAF
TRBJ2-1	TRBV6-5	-	ASTSGYYLEGEQF
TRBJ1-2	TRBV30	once	AWRMGLGGYT
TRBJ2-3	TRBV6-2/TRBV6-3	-	ASTPRLAGGITDTQY
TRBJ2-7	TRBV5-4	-	ASSKGQGGSYEQY
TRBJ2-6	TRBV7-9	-	ASSSGTVMSSGANVLT
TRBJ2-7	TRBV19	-	ASSIVGTGVSEQY
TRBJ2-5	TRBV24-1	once	ATSDIFPGQSQETQY
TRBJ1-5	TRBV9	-	ASSVGQGGNQPQH
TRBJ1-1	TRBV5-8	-	ASSLGRTEAF
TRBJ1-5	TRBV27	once	ASRMTGVNQPQH
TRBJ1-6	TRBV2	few	ASRYRGDSPLH
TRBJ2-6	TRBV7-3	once	ASSTRTKHSLEANVLT
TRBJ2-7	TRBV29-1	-	SVGTGGEQY
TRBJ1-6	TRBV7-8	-	ASRKTGGSYNSPLH
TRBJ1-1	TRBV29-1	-	SAGDREAF
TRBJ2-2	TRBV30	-	AWSGVTGGSGGELF
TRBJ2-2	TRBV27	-	ASSFWANTNTGELF
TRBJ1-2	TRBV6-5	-	ASRRDSNYGYT
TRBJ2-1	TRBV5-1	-	ASSTQEAGSYNEQF
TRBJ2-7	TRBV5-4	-	ASSLSGGPLDCAYEQY
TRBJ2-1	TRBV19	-	ASSDQYNEQF
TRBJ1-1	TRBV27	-	ASSVRQGGTEAF
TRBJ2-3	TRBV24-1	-	ATSDLRQGRPDTQY
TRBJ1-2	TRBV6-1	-	ASSEAQAPFYGYT
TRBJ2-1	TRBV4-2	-	ASSQDRFSYNEQF
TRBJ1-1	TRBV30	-	AWAPIGGVGEAF
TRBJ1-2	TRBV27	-	ASSLYGGREEGYT